What follows are 5 T cell receptor beta chains derived from one specimen sequenced in a study of naive and memory T cell subsets. Amplification of ligated cDNA took four PCR rounds with SP2 and nested alpha and beta constant primers. From the UMI-ligation and nested PCR reads, TCRdb called clonotypes with MiXCR, one entry per CDR3 protein. This sample has under 25,000 distinct CDR3 sequences, with 5.5% to 7.5% found just once. Specified treatment: skin biopsy from PPD injection site in Mantoux-positive individual. The library had UMIs added by 3' ligation of an oligonucleotide to TCR cDNA. Sequenced here: skin, sampled from a tuberculin skin test site. The origin of the receptors is an adult in good health.

This clonotype was detected ten times or more. The V and J genes are TRBV20-1 and TRBJ2-7; TRBD2 agrees at 10 bases. V trimming: 0 bases; J trimming: 1 base; junction bases outside the gene matches: 6. This CDR3 has 16 residues. CDR1 and CDR2 from the germline V gene are DFQATT and SNEGSKA (reference sequence). The CDR3 loop is CSARDSSSGSSYEQYF. As DNA, the CDR3 is TGCAGTGCTAGAGATTCTTCTAGCGGGAGTTCCTACGAGCAGTACTTC.

This clonotype was seen at least ten times. This chain uses TRBV4-2 with TRBJ2-3; 8 nucleotides line up with TRBD1. With V trimmed by 3 bases and J by 4 bases, 6 bases remained unmatched. Germline V gives CDR1 LGHNA, CDR2 YNFKEQ. CDR3 length: 15 residues. CDR3 residues: CASSQDDRGPDTQYF. The CDR3 nucleotides read TGTGCCAGCAGCCAGGACGACAGGGGTCCAGATACGCAGTATTTT.

CDR3 nucleotide sequence: TGTGCCAGCTCACCTTCGGACACTCGCGAGCAGTACTTC. Amino acid sequence: CASSPSDTREQYF. V is TRBV18 and J is TRBJ2-7; TRBD1 might be the D (5 bases). This CDR3 is built from 13 residues. V dropped 3 bases and J dropped 6 bases, with 12 bases sitting between them. Germline V gene data show CDR1 as KGHSH and CDR2 as LQKENI.

Ten or more counts support this clonotype. This chain uses TRBV6-2 or TRBV6-3 with TRBJ2-7; 7 bases line up with TRBD2. The CDR3 extends over 15 amino acids. The junction had 9 bases not matched to a gene; V was cut back by 6 bases and J by 1 base. CDR1 and CDR2 from the germline V gene are MNHEY and SVGEGT. The CDR3 nucleotides read TGTGCCAGCAGAGAACCGGGAGGCCCTTCCTACGAGCAGTACTTC. Its protein is CASREPGGPSYEQYF.

The sample holds a few counts of this clonotype. V gene TRBV4-3 combines with J gene TRBJ2-1; TRBD2 agrees at 8 bases. V shed 0 bases, J shed 4 bases, and the junction held 8 bases outside the gene matches. The CDR3 is 17 amino acids. In germline, CDR1 is LGHNA, CDR2 YSLEER. The CDR3, as DNA: TGCGCCAGCAGCCAAGAGGAAAGGGCTAGCGGGTACAATGAGCAGTTCTTC. Translation: CASSQEERASGYNEQFF.